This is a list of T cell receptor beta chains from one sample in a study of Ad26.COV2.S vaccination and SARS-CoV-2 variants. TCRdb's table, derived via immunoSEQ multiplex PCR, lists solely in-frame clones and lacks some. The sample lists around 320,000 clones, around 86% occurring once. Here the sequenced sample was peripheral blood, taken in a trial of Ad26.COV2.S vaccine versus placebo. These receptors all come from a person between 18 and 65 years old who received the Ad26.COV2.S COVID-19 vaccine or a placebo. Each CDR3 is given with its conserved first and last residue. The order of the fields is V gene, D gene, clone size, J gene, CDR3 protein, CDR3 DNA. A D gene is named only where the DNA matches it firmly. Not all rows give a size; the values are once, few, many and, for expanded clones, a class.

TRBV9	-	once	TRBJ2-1	CASSVVEQPMNQFF	TGTGCCAGCAGCGTAGTTGAGCAGCCAATGAATCAGTTCTTC
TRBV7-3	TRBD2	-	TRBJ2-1	CASSSTGPGSGGVSYNEQFF	TGTGCCAGCAGCTCAACAGGCCCCGGGAGCGGGGGGGTTTCCTACAATGAGCAGTTCTTC
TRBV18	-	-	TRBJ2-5	CASSPRGGQETQYF	TGTGCCAGCTCACCACGGGGTGGCCAAGAGACCCAGTACTTC
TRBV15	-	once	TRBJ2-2	CATSVAADTGELFF	TGTGCCACCAGCGTCGCGGCGGACACCGGGGAGCTGTTTTTT
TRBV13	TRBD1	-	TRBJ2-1	CASSTTGGRYNEQFF	TGTGCCAGCAGCACGACAGGGGGCAGATACAATGAGCAGTTCTTC
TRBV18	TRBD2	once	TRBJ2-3	CASSRGSGGPRTDTQYF	TGTGCCAGCTCAAGGGGTAGCGGGGGTCCTCGCACAGATACGCAGTATTTT
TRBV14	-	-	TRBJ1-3	CASSEGYRPTSGNTIYF	TGTGCCAGCAGCGAAGGGTACAGGCCAACCTCTGGAAACACCATATATTTT
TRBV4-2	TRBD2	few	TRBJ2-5	CASSQAWEGPQETQYF	TGTGCCAGCAGCCAAGCGTGGGAGGGGCCCCAAGAGACCCAGTACTTC
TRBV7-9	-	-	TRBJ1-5	CASSIDSAPQHF	TGTGCCAGCAGCATCGACAGTGCTCCCCAGCATTTT
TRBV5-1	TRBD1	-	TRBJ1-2	CASSLPGQGYGYTF	TGCGCCAGCAGCTTACCGGGACAGGGCTATGGCTACACCTTC
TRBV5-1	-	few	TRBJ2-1	CASSLEGSSYNEQFF	TGCGCCAGCAGCTTGGAAGGGTCCTCCTACAATGAGCAGTTCTTC